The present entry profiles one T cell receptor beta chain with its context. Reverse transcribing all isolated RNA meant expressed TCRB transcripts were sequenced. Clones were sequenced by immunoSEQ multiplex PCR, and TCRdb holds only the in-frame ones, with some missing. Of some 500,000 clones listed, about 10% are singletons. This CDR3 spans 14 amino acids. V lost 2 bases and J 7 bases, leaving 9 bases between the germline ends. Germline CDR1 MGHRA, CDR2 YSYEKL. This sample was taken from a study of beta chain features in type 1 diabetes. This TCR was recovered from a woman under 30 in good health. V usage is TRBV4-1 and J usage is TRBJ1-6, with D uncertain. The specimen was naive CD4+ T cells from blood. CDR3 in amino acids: CASSQYAGNSPLHF. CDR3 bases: TGCGCCAGCAGCCAATATGCCGGGAATTCACCCCTCCACTTT.